The sequence of this T cell receptor beta chain was determined in a study of blood T cells in healthy people across ages. A few counts support this clonotype. Its antigen is undetermined. Healthy Caucasian individuals from Russia aged roughly 6 to 100 were enrolled as donors. Study observations and caveats: Strong correlation was found linking TCR beta diversity to naive T cell percentage. The lack of PBMC sorting stopped any conclusive naive versus antigen-experienced comparison.

Then a second PCR, running about 6 to 12 cycles, was carried out with a sample-barcoded 5' primer and a J-beta primer mix. Every molecule of cDNA carried a tag from a template-switch adaptor with 12 random nucleotides. Using its own MiXCR run on the 5' RACE reads, TCRdb lists one record per CDR3 protein. The repertoire holds about 900,000 distinct CDR3 sequences, with roughly 50% as singletons. CDR3 size: 14 residues. V lost 6 bases and J lost 4; bases outside the gene matches: 8. Per germline, CDR1 SEHNR and CDR2 FQNEAQ (reference sequence). The chain carries TRBV7-9 and TRBJ2-5; 7 bases are shared with TRBD2. This clonotype was sampled from a man between 25 and 39 years old in good health. What was sequenced was blood. CDR3 DNA: TGTGCCAGCAGACCCGATACTAGCGCAGAGACCCAGTACTTC. Translating it yields CASRPDTSAETQYF.